This is a list of T cell receptor beta chains from one sample in a study of a mutant IDH1 vaccine in newly diagnosed glioma. TCRdb's table, derived via immunoSEQ multiplex PCR, lists solely in-frame clones and lacks some. Of around 50,000 clones in the sample, about 61% were seen once. For these receptors, no antigen is known. Sequences were derived from peripheral blood mononuclear cells (PBMCs), sampled from a glioma patient whose treatment included an IDH1 peptide vaccine. The receptors originated from a man in his forties or fifties with glioma. Some clones in this sample may be carry-over from other donors' samples. Each CDR3 is given with its conserved first and last residue. The D gene is left open where the match is weak. Part of the rows lack a size; the others show once, few, many or a class for expanded clones.

V gene,clone size,D gene,J gene,CDR3 DNA,CDR3 protein
TRBV5-6,few,TRBD2,TRBJ2-1,TGTGCCAGCAGGGCGGGGGGAACCTACAATGAGCAGTTCTTC,CASRAGGTYNEQFF
TRBV6-5,NA,NA,TRBJ1-5,TGTGCCAGCAGTTACTCCTGGTCAGGGGCCAATCAGCCCCAGCATTTT,CASSYSWSGANQPQHF
TRBV4-1,NA,TRBD1,TRBJ2-6,TGCGCCAGCAGCCAAGCACCGGGACAGAGCTCTGGGGCCAACGTCCTGACTTTC,CASSQAPGQSSGANVLTF
TRBV7-2,NA,TRBD1,TRBJ2-3,TGTGCCAGCAGCCCCGGGACAGGGGTACGTGGTACGCAGTATTTT,CASSPGTGVRGTQYF
TRBV5-1,NA,NA,TRBJ2-2,TGCGCCAGCAGCTTACAGGGTTGGGGCACCGGGGAGCTGTTTTTT,CASSLQGWGTGELFF
TRBV13,NA,TRBD1,TRBJ1-1,TGTGCCAGCAGCTCACAGGGGATCACTGAAGCTTTCTTT,CASSSQGITEAFF
TRBV6-1,NA,NA,TRBJ1-1,TGTGCCAGCAGTGAAACCTATAACACTGAAGCTTTCTTT,CASSETYNTEAFF
TRBV29-1,NA,NA,TRBJ2-5,TGCAGCGCCTTCTTTGTGGGCACCCTGGGGGAGACCCAGTACTTC,CSAFFVGTLGETQYF
TRBV13,NA,TRBD1,TRBJ1-2,TGTGCCAGCAACCAGGGACAGGGCGGCTATGGCTACACCTTC,CASNQGQGGYGYTF
TRBV6-1,many,NA,TRBJ1-5,TGTGCCAGCAGCCCCGGACAGCTTAATCAGCCCCAGCATTTT,CASSPGQLNQPQHF
TRBV11-2,NA,NA,TRBJ1-1,TGTGCCAGCAGCTCCCGGACGGGGAACACTGAAGCTTTCTTT,CASSSRTGNTEAFF
TRBV7-9,NA,NA,TRBJ2-7,TGTGCCAGCAGCTTAGGCGCCTACGAGCAGTACTTC,CASSLGAYEQYF
TRBV5-6,once,NA,TRBJ1-1,TGTGCCAGCAGCTTGGTTTGGGCGCCGAACACTGAAGCTTTCTTT,CASSLVWAPNTEAFF
TRBV2,NA,NA,TRBJ1-1,TGTGCCAGCAGTGAATTTGGGCAGCCGAACACTGAAGCTTTCTTT,CASSEFGQPNTEAFF
TRBV27,few,NA,TRBJ2-3,TGTGCCAGCAGTTTATCGGTAGCAAATACGCAGTATTTT,CASSLSVANTQYF
TRBV11-3,NA,NA,TRBJ2-2,TGTGCCAGCAGCCTAGGAGGTCCCGGGGAGCTGTTTTTT,CASSLGGPGELFF
TRBV9,NA,TRBD2,TRBJ2-1,TGTGCCAGCAGCCCCTGGGGCGGGGGGACGAATGAGCAGTTCTTC,CASSPWGGGTNEQFF